This note documents a single T cell receptor beta chain sequence. As yet, its antigen is unknown. Some clones are missing from TCRdb's copy, which holds only in-frame ones; the method was immunoSEQ multiplex PCR. The sample shows over 85,000 clones, approximately 90% of them seen only once. These data belong to a study of T cell responses to AZD1222 COVID-19 vaccine. General study findings and limits: Two AZD1222 administrations were followed by greater Spike-specific TCR breadth and depth. A mostly white British donor set with more females was recruited, and clonal diversity was possibly underestimated.

Between the trimmed V and J ends, which lost 4 bases and 5 bases, there was a span of 11 bases. Germline CDR1 and CDR2: MNHEY and SVGAGI. There are 13 residues in the CDR3. The chain combines TRBV6-5 with TRBJ1-2; D gene unclear. The sample consisted of peripheral blood, taken on day 0 of AZD1222 vaccination. The source of this sequence is an adult in good health. CDR3 sequence reads: CASSWVAGYGYTF. The CDR3 DNA sequence: TGTGCCAGCAGTTGGGTCGCCGGGTATGGCTACACCTTC.